The sequence of this TCR beta chain was determined in a study of CD8+ T cells in alopecia areata. Study conclusions and caveats: Across lesional scalp, and particularly alopecia totalis/universalis, clonality surpassed that of normal scalp.

cDNA serving as the sequencing template came from extracted, reverse transcribed RNA. The repertoire was sequenced with immunoSEQ multiplex PCR; TCRdb's copy has only in-frame clones and lacks some. The table has roughly 200,000 clones, 43% seen once. Details on this clone: As yet, its antigen is unknown.

The CDR3 loop spans 15 amino acids. CDR1 and CDR2 from the germline V gene are SGHTA and FQGTGA. V gave up 5 bases and J gave up 4 bases, with 14 bases separating them. The treatment: oral pan-JAK inhibitor, 5-10 mg twice daily. The sample consisted of CD4+ T cells sorted from blood, taken at approximately week 37, from a patient treated with tofacitinib. This chain connects TRBV7-3 to TRBJ2-2, with D possibly called TRBD1 or TRBD2 (5 bases each). The receptor was derived from a human donor with alopecia areata. The CDR3 coding sequence is TGTGCCAGCAGCGTCTCCGGGACCTTCACCGGGGAGCTGTTTTTT. Translation: CASSVSGTFTGELFF.